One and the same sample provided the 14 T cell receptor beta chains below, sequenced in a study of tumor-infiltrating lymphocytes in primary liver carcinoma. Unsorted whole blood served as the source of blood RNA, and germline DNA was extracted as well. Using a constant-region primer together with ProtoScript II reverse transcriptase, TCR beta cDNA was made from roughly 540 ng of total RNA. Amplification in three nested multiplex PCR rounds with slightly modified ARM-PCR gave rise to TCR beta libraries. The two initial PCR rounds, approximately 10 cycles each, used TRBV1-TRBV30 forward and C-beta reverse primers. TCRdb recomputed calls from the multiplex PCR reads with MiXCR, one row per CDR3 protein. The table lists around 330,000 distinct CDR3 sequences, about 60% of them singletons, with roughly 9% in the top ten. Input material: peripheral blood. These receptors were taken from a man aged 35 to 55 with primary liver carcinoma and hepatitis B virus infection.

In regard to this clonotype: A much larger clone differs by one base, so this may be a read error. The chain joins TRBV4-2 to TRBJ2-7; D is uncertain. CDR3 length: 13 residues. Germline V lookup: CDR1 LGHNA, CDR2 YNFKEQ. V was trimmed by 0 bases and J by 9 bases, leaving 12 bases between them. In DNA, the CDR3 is TGTGCCAGCAGCCAAGAATTAATCTATGGGCAGTACTTC. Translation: CASSQELIYGQYF.

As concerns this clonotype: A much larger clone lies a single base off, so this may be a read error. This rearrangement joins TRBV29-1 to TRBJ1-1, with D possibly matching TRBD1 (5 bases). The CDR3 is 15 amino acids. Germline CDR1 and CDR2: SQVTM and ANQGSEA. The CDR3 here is CSVECPGSPNIEAFF. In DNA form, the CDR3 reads TGCAGCGTTGAATGCCCAGGGTCCCCCAACATTGAAGCTTTCTTT.

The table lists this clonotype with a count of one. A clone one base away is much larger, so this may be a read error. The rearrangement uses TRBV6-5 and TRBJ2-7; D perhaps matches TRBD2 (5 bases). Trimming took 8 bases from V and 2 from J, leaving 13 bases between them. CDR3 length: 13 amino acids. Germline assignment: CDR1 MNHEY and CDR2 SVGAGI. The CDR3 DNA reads TGTGCCAGCGGATCAGACGGGACCTACGAGCAGTACTTC. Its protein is CASGSDGTYEQYF.

Here the CDR3 reads CASAGLARNQETQYF. The CDR3 DNA is TGTGCTAGTGCCGGACTAGCGAGAAACCAAGAGACCCAGTACTTC. The chain uses TRBV12-5 and TRBJ2-5, with 9 bases aligning to TRBD2. CDR1 is LGHNT, CDR2 FRNRAP, per germline. The CDR3 contains 15 residues. The V and J ends lost 7 bases and 0 bases, in that order; junction bases with no gene match: 6.

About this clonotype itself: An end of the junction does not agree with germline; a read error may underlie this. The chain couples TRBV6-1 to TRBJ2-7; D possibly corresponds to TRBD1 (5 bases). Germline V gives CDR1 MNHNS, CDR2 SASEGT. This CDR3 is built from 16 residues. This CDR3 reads CARSPLTTATLTEQYF. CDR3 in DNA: TGTGCCAGAAGTCCGCTCACGACAGCAACGCTAACCGAGCAGTATTTC.

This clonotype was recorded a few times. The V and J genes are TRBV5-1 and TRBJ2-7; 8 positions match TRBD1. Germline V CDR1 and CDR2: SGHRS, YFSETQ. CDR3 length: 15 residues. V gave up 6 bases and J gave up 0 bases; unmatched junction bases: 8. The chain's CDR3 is CASTGGTGSSYEQYF. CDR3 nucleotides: TGCGCCAGCACTGGAGGGACAGGCAGCTCCTACGAGCAGTACTTC.

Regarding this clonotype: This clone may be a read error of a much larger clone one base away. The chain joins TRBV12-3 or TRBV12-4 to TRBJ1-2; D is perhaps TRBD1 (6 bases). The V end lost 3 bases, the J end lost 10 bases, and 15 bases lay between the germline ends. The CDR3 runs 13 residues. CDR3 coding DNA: TGTGCCAGCAGTTTGCGGGGGGGCGTTGACTACACCTTC. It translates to CASSLRGGVDYTF.

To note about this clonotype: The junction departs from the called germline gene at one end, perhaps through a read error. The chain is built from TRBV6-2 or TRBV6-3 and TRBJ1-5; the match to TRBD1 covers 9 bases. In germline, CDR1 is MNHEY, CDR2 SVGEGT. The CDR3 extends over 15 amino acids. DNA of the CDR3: TGTGCCAGCAGTGACGGGACAGGGAGCCATCATCCCCAGCATTTT. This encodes CASSDGTGSHHPQHF.

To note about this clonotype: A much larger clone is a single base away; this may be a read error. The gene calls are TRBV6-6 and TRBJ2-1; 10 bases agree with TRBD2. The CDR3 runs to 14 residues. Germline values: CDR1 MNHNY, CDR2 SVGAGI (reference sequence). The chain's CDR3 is CVSLAGALHNEQFF. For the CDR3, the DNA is TGTGTCAGCCTAGCGGGAGCTTTACATAATGAGCAGTTCTTC.

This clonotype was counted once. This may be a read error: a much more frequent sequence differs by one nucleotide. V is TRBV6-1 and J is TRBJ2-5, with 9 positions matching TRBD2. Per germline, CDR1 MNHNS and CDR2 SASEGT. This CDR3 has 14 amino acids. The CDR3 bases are TGTGCCATCAGTGAAGGTAGCGGGAGAGAGACCCAGTACTTC. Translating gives CAISEGSGRETQYF.

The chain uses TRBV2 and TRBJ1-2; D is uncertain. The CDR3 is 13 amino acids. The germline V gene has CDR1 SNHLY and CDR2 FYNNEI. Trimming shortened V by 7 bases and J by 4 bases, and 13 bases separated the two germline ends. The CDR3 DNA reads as TGTGCCAGCACCTCAGACACGTCCTATGGCTACACCTTC. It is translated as CASTSDTSYGYTF.

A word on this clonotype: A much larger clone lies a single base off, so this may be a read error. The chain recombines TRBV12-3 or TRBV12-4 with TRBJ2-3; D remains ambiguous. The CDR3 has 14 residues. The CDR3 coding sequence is TGTGCCACCAGTCGCGTGGACGGGACAGATACGCAGTATTTT. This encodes CATSRVDGTDTQYF.

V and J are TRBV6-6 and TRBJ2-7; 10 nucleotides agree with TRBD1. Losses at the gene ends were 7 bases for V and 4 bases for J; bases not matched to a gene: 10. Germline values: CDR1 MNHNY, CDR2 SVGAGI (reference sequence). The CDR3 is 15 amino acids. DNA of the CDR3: TGTGCCAGCACTGAAAACAGGGACAGGGGTTACGAGCAGTACTTC. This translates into CASTENRDRGYEQYF.

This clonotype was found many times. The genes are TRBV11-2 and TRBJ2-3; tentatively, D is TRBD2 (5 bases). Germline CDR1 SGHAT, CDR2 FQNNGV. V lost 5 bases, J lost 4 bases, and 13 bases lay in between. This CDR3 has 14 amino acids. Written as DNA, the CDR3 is TGTGCCAGCAGCCCCGGACTGTTCCCAGATACGCAGTATTTT. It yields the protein CASSPGLFPDTQYF.